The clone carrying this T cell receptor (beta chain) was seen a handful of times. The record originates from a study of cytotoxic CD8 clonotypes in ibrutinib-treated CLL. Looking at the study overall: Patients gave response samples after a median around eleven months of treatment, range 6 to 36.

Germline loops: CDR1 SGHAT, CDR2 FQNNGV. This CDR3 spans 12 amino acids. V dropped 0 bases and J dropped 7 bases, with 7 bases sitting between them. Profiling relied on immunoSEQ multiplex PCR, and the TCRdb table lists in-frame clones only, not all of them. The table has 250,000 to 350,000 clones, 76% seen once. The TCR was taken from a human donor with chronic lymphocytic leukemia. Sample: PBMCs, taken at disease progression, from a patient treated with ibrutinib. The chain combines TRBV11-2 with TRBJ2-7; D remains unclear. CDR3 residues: CASSLDIREQYF. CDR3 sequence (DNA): TGTGCCAGCAGCTTAGATATAAGGGAGCAGTACTTC. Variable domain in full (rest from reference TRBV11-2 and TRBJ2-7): EAGVAQSPRYKIIEKRQSVAFWCNPISGHATLYWYQQILGQGPKLLIQFQNNGVVDDSQLPKDRFSAERLKGVDSTLKIQPAKLEDSAVYLCASSLDIREQYFGPGTRLTVT.